One and the same sample provided the 19 T cell receptor beta chains below, sequenced in a study of blood T cells in healthy people across ages. A second PCR, run for roughly 7 to 12 cycles, used a sample-barcoded 5' primer plus a J-beta primer mix. In TCRdb, the 5' RACE reads were re-called with MiXCR into one record per CDR3 protein. In the table there are about 760,000 distinct CDR3 sequences, around 25% of which are singletons. The sample was also linked to a second study, of T cells of mothers and their children.

Sample: blood. These TCRs come from a boy younger than 18 in good health.

This clonotype has more than one count but fewer than ten. The chain uses TRBV27 and TRBJ2-2; 10 bases line up with TRBD2. This CDR3 region has 17 residues. In germline, CDR1 is MNHEY, CDR2 SMNVEV (reference sequence). The V gene end was trimmed by 4 bases and the J gene end by 3 bases; junction bases not matched to a gene: 8. The CDR3 is CASSWASGSPYTGELFF. CDR3 bases: TGTGCCAGCAGTTGGGCTAGCGGGAGTCCGTACACCGGGGAGCTGTTTTTT.

As regards this clonotype: At one boundary the junction diverges from the germline segment, which might be a read error. The chain combines TRBV12-3 or TRBV12-4 with TRBJ2-2, with no clear D. The length of the CDR3 is 12 residues. As DNA, the CDR3 is TGTCCCAGCAGCCTCTTGAACGGGGAGCTGTTTTTT. Translated: CPSSLLNGELFF.

The sample holds a few counts of this clonotype. This chain joins TRBV7-2 and TRBJ2-1; 8 positions agree with TRBD1. The J call could be wrong; TRBJ2-7 is a better fit for the DNA end. In germline, CDR1 is SGHTA, CDR2 FQGNSA. The CDR3 spans 16 residues. For the CDR3, the DNA is TGTGCCAGCAGCTTCAACCGGGACAGGAGTTCCTACGAGCAGTACTTC. Its protein product is CASSFNRDRSSYEQYF.

J is TRBJ2-3 and V is TRBV5-1; the D is unclear. Germline values: CDR1 SGHRS, CDR2 YFSETQ. V was clipped by 4 bases and J by 5 bases, with 8 bases between them. The CDR3 length is 12 residues. This CDR3 reads CASSLMEDTQYF. The CDR3 nucleotides read TGCGCCAGCAGCCTGATGGAAGATACGCAGTATTTT.

The DNA of the CDR3 is TGTGCCAGCAGTTACCTACAGGGGGGTGAGCAGTTCTTC. Translating it yields CASSYLQGGEQFF. V gene TRBV6-5 combines with J gene TRBJ2-1, with TRBD1 identical over 8 bases. Germline V gene lookup returns CDR1 MNHEY and CDR2 SVGAGI. With 2 bases clipped from V and 9 bases from J, the junction kept 3 bases outside the gene matches. The CDR3 is 13 residues long.

This clonotype came up a few times. V is TRBV5-1 and J is TRBJ2-3; TRBD2 matches at 7 bases. The CDR3 runs to 16 residues. The J segment lost 4 bases and the V segment lost 3 bases, leaving 11 bases of the junction unmatched. CDR1 and CDR2 from the germline V gene are SGHRS and YFSETQ. The CDR3: CASSYGSGTVADTQYF. The CDR3 DNA sequence: TGCGCCAGCAGCTATGGAAGCGGGACGGTTGCAGATACGCAGTATTTT.

The chain links TRBV3-1 to TRBJ2-5, with TRBD1 matching over 9 bases. The J call may be in error: the DNA end matches TRBJ2-7 better. The CDR3 consists of 15 residues. The germline gives CDR1 LGHDT, CDR2 YNNKEL (reference sequence). CDR3 region: CASSPLGQGSYEQYF. The CDR3 bases are TGTGCCAGCAGCCCCTTGGGACAGGGCTCCTACGAGCAGTACTTC.

This clonotype was recorded a few times. The chain is built from TRBV6-2 or TRBV6-3 and TRBJ2-5; the D is unclear. Germline loops: CDR1 MNHEY, CDR2 SVGEGT. The length of the CDR3 is 13 residues. V lost 5 bases to trimming and J lost 5 bases, with 12 bases between them. The CDR3 loop reads CASSPGNLETQYF. The CDR3 DNA reads as TGTGCCAGCAGTCCTGGGAATTTGGAGACCCAGTACTTC.

V usage is TRBV7-9 and J usage is TRBJ2-2; D may correspond to TRBD1 or TRBD2 (5 bases each). In germline, CDR1 is SEHNR, CDR2 FQNEAQ (reference sequence). Trimming shortened V by 2 bases and J by 10 bases, and 26 bases separated the two germline ends. The CDR3 contains 18 residues. The CDR3 DNA is TGTGCCAGCAGCTTACTGGGGGTCGGAATCGGTAGGCTCGAGGAGCTGTTTTTT. Residues: CASSLLGVGIGRLEELFF.

This clonotype showed up just a few times. The rearrangement links TRBV7-3 to TRBJ2-3, with 8 bases identical to TRBD2. The CDR3 loop spans 14 amino acids. The V and J ends lost 5 bases and 6 bases, in that order; junction bases with no gene match: 7. Germline loops: CDR1 SGHTA, CDR2 FQGTGA. The DNA for the CDR3 is TGTGCCAGCAGCGCCGGGGGGGCGATGGATACGCAGTATTTT. Its translation is CASSAGGAMDTQYF.

This clonotype was seen more than once but under ten times. The chain combines TRBV3-1 with TRBJ2-5; the match to TRBD2 covers 9 bases. V shed 5 bases and J 4 bases; nucleotides not matched to a gene: 17. This CDR3 is built from 18 residues. Germline V CDR1 and CDR2: LGHDT, YNNKEL (reference sequence). Written as DNA, the CDR3 is TGTGCCAGCAGCGAAGCCTCTTCGCGGGGGGGCCTCGGAGAGACCCAGTACTTC. Translating it yields CASSEASSRGGLGETQYF.

The chain recombines TRBV20-1 with TRBJ2-7; 8 bases are a match to TRBD1. Looked up from germline, CDR1 is DFQATT and CDR2 is SNEGSKA (reference sequence). The CDR3 has 16 residues. The junction had 15 bases not matched to a gene; V was cut back by 6 bases and J by 2 bases. The CDR3 DNA sequence: TGCAGTGCCCAATTACAGGGGGTAAAAGGAACCTACGAGCAGTACTTC. Its translation is CSAQLQGVKGTYEQYF.

This clonotype appeared many times. The chain carries TRBV7-2 and TRBJ2-3; possibly TRBD2 for D (9 bases). V shed 3 bases and J shed 8 bases, with 24 bases lying between them. Germline V lookup: CDR1 SGHTA, CDR2 FQGNSA. This CDR3 comprises 17 residues. CDR3 sequence reads: CASSLGLAGGTQATQYF. The CDR3 DNA reads as TGTGCCAGCAGCTTGGGACTAGCAGGGGGCACACAGGCTACGCAGTATTTT.

This chain links TRBV12-3 or TRBV12-4 with TRBJ2-4; D uncertain. The V end was cut by 2 bases, the J end by 2 bases, with 4 bases between. The CDR3 runs 13 residues. The CDR3 reads CASSLYSKNIQYF. The CDR3 bases are TGTGCCAGCAGTTTATACTCCAAAAACATTCAGTACTTC.

This clonotype was counted only a few times. The gene calls are TRBV9 and TRBJ2-2, with 15 positions matching TRBD2. In germline, CDR1 is SGDLS, CDR2 YYNGEE. With V trimmed by 0 bases and J by 0 bases, 6 bases remained unmatched. The CDR3 consists of 20 residues. CDR3 sequence (DNA): TGTGCCAGCAGCGTAGCCCAAGGACTAGCGGGGGGGCCGAACACCGGGGAGCTGTTTTTT. Protein product: CASSVAQGLAGGPNTGELFF. Full variable domain (missing parts from reference TRBV9 and TRBJ2-2): DSGVTQTPKHLITATGQRVTLRCSPRSGDLSVYWYQQSLDQGLQFLIQYYNGEERAKGNILERFSAQQFPDLHSELNLSSLELGDSALYFCASSVAQGLAGGPNTGELFFGEGSRLTVL.

This clonotype was observed a handful of times. The chain couples TRBV11-2 to TRBJ2-5; tentative D call: TRBD1 (6 bases). Germline V gene sequence: CDR1 SGHAT, CDR2 FQNNGV. V was trimmed by 5 bases and J by 5 bases, leaving 18 bases between them. The CDR3 sequence is 15 residues long. In nucleotides, the CDR3 is TGTGCCAGCAGCCACGTACAGGGTAGCGTCGAGACCCAGTACTTC. Protein: CASSHVQGSVETQYF.

The V gene is TRBV29-1, the J gene TRBJ2-2; D is perhaps TRBD1 (7 bases). The CDR3 has 17 amino acids. Germline CDR1 is SQVTM and CDR2 is ANQGSEA. V was clipped by 0 bases and J by 4 bases, with 18 bases between them. For the CDR3, the DNA is TGCAGCGTTGAAGATCACGGACTACCAGGGGGCACCGGGGAGCTGTTTTTT. As protein: CSVEDHGLPGGTGELFF.

This clonotype was counted only a few times. J is TRBJ2-5 and V is TRBV11-2; D call uncertain. This CDR3 spans 14 amino acids. Trimming took off 5 bases at V and 0 bases at J, with 10 bases between the two ends. CDR1 and CDR2 from the germline V gene are SGHAT and FQNNGV. The CDR3 region has the DNA TGTGCCAGCAGCCCCAGACGACACCAAGAGACCCAGTACTTC. Translating gives CASSPRRHQETQYF.

This sequence joins TRBV7-9 and TRBJ2-3; 8 positions match TRBD1. Germline CDR1 is SEHNR and CDR2 is FQNEAQ (reference sequence). CDR3 length: 17 amino acids. V shed 5 bases and J 0 bases; nucleotides not matched to a gene: 10. CDR3 sequence: CASSPGTGAFSTDTQYF. CDR3 coding DNA: TGTGCCAGCAGCCCCGGGACAGGCGCCTTTAGCACAGATACGCAGTATTTT.